Here is one T cell receptor beta chain with its context. Its antigen is still unknown. The protocol was immunoSEQ multiplex PCR, while the TCRdb copy is restricted to in-frame clones and leaves out a portion. The data show about 180,000 clones, less than 85% seen once. These data belong to a study of cytotoxic CD8 clonotypes in ibrutinib-treated CLL. Across the whole study: Each sample contained, on average, roughly 250,000 productive templates and 94,000 or so productive rearrangements.

Study observations and caveats: T-cell clonality at baseline went above that of age-matched healthy donors and rose and fell with circulating CD8+ T-cell counts. Upon ibrutinib response clonality rose, and upon progression it fell back toward baseline.

Source: PBMCs, taken after 24 months of ibrutinib treatment. This TCR was sampled from a human donor with chronic lymphocytic leukemia.

In nucleotides, the CDR3 is TGTGCCAGCAGCTCAACGTCCCCGGGGGGAGGCATTCAGTACTTC. Translated: CASSSTSPGGGIQYF. V usage is TRBV7-9 and J usage is TRBJ2-4; 7 nucleotides align to TRBD2. CDR3 size: 15 residues. Germline assignment: CDR1 SEHNR and CDR2 FQNEAQ (reference sequence). The J segment lost 9 bases and the V segment lost 4 bases, leaving 12 bases of the junction unmatched.